The entry below gives a single TCR beta chain sequence along with its context. Per the original methods: Using reference gene primer amplification, nucleated cell counts were estimated. TCRdb keeps only in-frame clones here, not all; method: immunoSEQ multiplex PCR. D and trimming come from the DNA, and the V and J calls and clone size come from that table. The data hold under 60,000 clones, with 91% observed a single time. The entry originates in a study of blood T cell repertoires in COVID-19. Germline V gene data show CDR1 as KGHSH and CDR2 as LQKENI. The ends were cut back, 0 bases at V and 1 base at J, with 7 bases in the middle. The CDR3 covers 14 residues.

The sample comprised peripheral blood. The TCR originated in a man aged 45 to 65 with active COVID-19. This chain connects TRBV18 to TRBJ2-7, with a weak D call TRBD1 (6 bases). The CDR3: CASSPPGASYEQYF. CDR3 coding DNA: TGTGCCAGCTCACCACCGGGGGCTTCCTACGAGCAGTACTTC.